This T cell receptor beta chain was sequenced for a study of lymphopenia after photon versus proton radiotherapy. The study, taken as a whole, reports: Authors raise, but do not show, better survival with proton therapy. Relative stability marked proton patients; photon patients lost diversity and naive cells. Post-nadir TCR diversity decline inversely tracked overall survival among those who died. Oligoclonal CD8+ Temra expansion after nadir drove photon patients' diversity drop.

The method was immunoSEQ multiplex PCR; TCRdb's version includes in-frame clones alone and lacks a portion of them. Among approximately 62,000 clones, about 81% were seen once, and the ten largest hold around 2%. With respect to this clone: Its target is not known.

V was pared by 7 bases and J by 0 bases, with 9 bases of the junction left unmatched. The germline gives CDR1 MNHNY, CDR2 SVGAGI (reference sequence). The CDR3 length is 15 residues. V gene TRBV6-6 combines with J gene TRBJ2-7; 7 positions match TRBD2. The sample in question was peripheral blood, obtained from a patient treated with proton-based radiotherapy. This clonotype was obtained from a man aged 55 to 70 with pancreatic cancer. In nucleotides, the CDR3 is TGTGCCAGCACCAAAGGACTAGAAAGCTCCTACGAGCAGTACTTC. This encodes CASTKGLESSYEQYF.